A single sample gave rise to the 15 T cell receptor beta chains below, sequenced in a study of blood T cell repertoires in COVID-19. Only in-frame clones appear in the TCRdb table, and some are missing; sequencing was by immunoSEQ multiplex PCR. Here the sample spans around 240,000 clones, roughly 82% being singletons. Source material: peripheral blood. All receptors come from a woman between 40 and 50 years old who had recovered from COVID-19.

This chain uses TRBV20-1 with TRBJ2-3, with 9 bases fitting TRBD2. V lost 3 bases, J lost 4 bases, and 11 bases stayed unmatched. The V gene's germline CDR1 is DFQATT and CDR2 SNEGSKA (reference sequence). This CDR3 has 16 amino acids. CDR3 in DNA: TGCAGTGCTAGTTCCTGGTGGCGGGGGGGCCCAGATACGCAGTATTTT. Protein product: CSASSWWRGGPDTQYF.

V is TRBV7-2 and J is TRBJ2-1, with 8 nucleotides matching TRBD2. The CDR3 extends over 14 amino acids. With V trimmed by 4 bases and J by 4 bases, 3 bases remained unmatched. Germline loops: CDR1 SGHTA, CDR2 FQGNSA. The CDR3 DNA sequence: TGTGCCAGCAGCTGGCGGGGGGAATACAATGAGCAGTTCTTC. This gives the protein CASSWRGEYNEQFF.

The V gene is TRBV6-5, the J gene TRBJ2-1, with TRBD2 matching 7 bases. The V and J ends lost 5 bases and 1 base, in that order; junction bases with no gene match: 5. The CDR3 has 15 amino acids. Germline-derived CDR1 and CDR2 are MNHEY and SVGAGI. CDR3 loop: CASSPTSDSYNEQFF. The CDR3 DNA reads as TGTGCCAGCAGTCCCACTAGCGATTCCTACAATGAGCAGTTCTTC.

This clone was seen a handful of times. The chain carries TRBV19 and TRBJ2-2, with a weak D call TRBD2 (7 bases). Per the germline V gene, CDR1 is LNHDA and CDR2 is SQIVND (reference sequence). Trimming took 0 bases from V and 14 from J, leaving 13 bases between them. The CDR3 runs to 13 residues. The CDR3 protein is CASSIDRGGSLFF. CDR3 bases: TGTGCCAGTAGTATAGATAGGGGGGGCTCCCTGTTTTTT.

This CDR3 is CASSQDGLTYNEQFF. For the CDR3, the DNA is TGCGCCAGCAGCCAAGATGGGCTAACCTACAATGAGCAGTTCTTC. The V call is TRBV4-1, the J call TRBJ2-1; D is ambiguous. The CDR3 has 15 residues. Germline assignment: CDR1 MGHRA and CDR2 YSYEKL. Trimming removed 0 bases at V and 2 bases at J, with 8 bases between.

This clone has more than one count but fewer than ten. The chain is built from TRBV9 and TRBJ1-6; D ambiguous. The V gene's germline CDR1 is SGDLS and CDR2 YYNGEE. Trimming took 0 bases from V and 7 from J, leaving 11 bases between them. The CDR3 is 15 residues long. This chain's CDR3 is CASSVDPGLNSPLHF. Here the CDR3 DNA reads TGTGCCAGCAGCGTAGACCCGGGGTTGAATTCACCCCTCCACTTT.

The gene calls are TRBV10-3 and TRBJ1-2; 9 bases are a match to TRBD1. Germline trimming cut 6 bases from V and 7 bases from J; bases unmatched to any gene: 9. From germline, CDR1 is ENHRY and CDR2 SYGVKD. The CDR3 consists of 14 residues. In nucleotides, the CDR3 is TGTGCCATCAGGGAGACAGGGGGTTTCTCTGGCTACACCTTC. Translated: CAIRETGGFSGYTF.

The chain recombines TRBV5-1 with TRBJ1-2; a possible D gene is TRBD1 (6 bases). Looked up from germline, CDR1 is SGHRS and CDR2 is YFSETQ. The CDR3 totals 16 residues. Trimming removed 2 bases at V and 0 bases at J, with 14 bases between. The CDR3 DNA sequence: TGCGCCAGCAGCTTAGGGACGGCAGGGGCTAACTATGGCTACACCTTC. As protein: CASSLGTAGANYGYTF.

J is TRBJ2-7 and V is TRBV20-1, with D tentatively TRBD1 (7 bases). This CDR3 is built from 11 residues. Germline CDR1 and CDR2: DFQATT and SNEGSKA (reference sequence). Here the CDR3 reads CSAGGRDLIYF. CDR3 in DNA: TGCAGCGCAGGGGGACGGGACTTAATCTACTTC.

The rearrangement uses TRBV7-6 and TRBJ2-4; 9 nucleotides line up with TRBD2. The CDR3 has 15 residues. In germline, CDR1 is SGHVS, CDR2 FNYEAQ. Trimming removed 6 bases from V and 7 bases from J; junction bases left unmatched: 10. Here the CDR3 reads CASSPGTSSLNIQYF. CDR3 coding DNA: TGTGCCAGCAGTCCCGGGACTAGCTCTCTCAACATTCAGTACTTC.

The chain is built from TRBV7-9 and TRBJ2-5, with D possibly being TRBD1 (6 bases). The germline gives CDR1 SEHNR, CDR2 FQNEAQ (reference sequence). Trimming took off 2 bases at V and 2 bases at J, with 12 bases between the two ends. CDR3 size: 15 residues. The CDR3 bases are TGTGCCAGCAGCTTACCTAGGACAGTGCAAGAGACCCAGTACTTC. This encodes CASSLPRTVQETQYF.

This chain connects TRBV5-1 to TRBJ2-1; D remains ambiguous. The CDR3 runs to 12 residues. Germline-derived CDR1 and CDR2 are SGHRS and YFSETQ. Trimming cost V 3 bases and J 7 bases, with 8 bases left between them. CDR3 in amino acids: CASSSDLNEQFF. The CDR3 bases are TGCGCCAGCAGCTCTGACTTGAATGAGCAGTTCTTC.

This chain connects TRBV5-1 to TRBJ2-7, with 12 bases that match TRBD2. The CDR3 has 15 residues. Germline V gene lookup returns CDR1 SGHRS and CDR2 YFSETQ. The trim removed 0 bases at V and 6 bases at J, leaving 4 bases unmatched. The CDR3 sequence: CASSLESGLAGEQYF. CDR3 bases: TGCGCCAGCAGCTTGGAGTCGGGACTAGCGGGCGAGCAGTACTTC.

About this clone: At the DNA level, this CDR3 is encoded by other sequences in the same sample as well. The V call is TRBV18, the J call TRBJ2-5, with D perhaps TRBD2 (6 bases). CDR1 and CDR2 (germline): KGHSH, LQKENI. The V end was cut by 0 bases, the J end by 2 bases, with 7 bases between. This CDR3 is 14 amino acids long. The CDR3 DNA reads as TGTGCCAGCTCACCACCTAGCGGTCAAGAGACCCAGTACTTC. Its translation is CASSPPSGQETQYF.

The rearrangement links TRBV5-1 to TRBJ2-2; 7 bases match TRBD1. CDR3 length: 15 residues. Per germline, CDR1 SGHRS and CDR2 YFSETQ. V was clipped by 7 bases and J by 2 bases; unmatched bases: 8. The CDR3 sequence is CASRQGQLNTGELFF. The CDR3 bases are TGCGCCAGCCGACAGGGACAGCTCAACACCGGGGAGCTGTTTTTT.